This TCR beta chain came from a study of T cells in Graves' hyperthyroidism and ophthalmopathy (dated by TCRdb to the late 2010s). With respect to the entire study: Peripheral blood was sampled at the time of initial diagnosis, prior to any treatment. To identify distinguishing TCR V-J signatures, a discovery cohort of roughly 100 patients was used, comprising 43 with Graves' ophthalmopathy and roughly 60 with stable Graves' hyperthyroidism. The study also compared thyroid tissue and blood T-cell repertoires from 5 to 7 Graves' hyperthyroidism patients. For training and testing, the 100 or so patients in the discovery cohort were randomly divided in a 7:3 ratio. According to the paper, TCR Vbeta CDR3 sequencing was carried out on some 130 peripheral blood samples, which came from about 45 ophthalmopathy, around 74 hyperthyroidism and roughly 17 progressor patients. Prospective prediction of ophthalmopathy was tested in an independent validation cohort consisting of 18 hyperthyroidism patients and approximately 16 patients who later progressed to ophthalmopathy. After blood sampling, hyperthyroidism patients were treated with methimazole at a starting dose of 30 mg daily, and ophthalmopathy patients were treated with high-dose intravenous methylprednisolone.

On this clonotype itself: Its antigen specificity is not known. A much larger clone lies a single base off, so this may be a read error.

TCR beta CDR3 regions were amplified from RNA transcripts. The TCR CDR3 was subjected to a first round of RT-PCR using the HTBI primer set and the Qiagen OneStep RT-PCR kit. A second multiplex PCR round built the libraries, followed by size selection and purification. Libraries were sequenced paired-end with 100 bp reads on an Illumina HiSeq2000. In the paper's pipeline: Raw data were processed with SOAPnuke, discarding reads with adapters, uncalled bases, mean Phred below 15, or no exact constant-primer or identifier match. High-quality paired reads were merged with COPE v1.2.5, and unique nucleotide sequences were defined as clonotypes. Clonotypes were aligned to IMGT TRBV, TRBD and TRBJ reference segments using MiTCR v1.1. The analysis was restricted to V-J combinations with a frequency above 0.0001, which together covered approximately 99% of the repertoires. A TCS score was defined as the ratio of F50 (clonal expansion) to E x V (chaos), with BLOSUM62-based TCRdist applied between CDR3 peptides within each V-J. Welch's t-statistics and random forest reduced 450 to 600 V-J features to 13, which were used in a naive Bayes classifier (R e1071). Clones were called with MiXCR by TCRdb after fastp trimmed the public reads at Q25, and only in-frame beta chains were retained. A single entry per CDR3 protein holds the most common genes and DNA from its merged rows. TCRdb, rather than the study authors, made the V and J calls. For this sample the table gives 300,000 to 450,000 distinct CDR3 sequences, of which approximately 18% were detected only once. The ten top clones hold around two fifths of the sample.

Findings and caveats that apply to the study as a whole: Ophthalmopathy was separated from stable hyperthyroidism by a 13 V-J signature model, with over 85% sensitivity and about 84% specificity obtained in cross-validation and 80%/75% obtained in testing. In validation, progression to ophthalmopathy was predicted by the model with almost 71% sensitivity and just over 72% specificity, a median of approximately 6.5 months before onset. No statistical method was used to set the sample size in advance, and investigators knew the group allocation. Most expanded thyroid clonotypes (frequency above 0.001) were also found in blood, which suggests that blood repertoires may mirror thyroid immune responses.

Moderately to severely active disease, a Clinical Activity Score of at least 3, a NOSPECS grade of at least 4, and a duration under 3 months were present in ophthalmopathy patients. Any patient with an uncontrolled infection, another autoimmune disease, pregnancy or lactation was excluded. Diagnoses were established on the basis of clinical symptoms, serum thyroxine and TRAb, thyroid ultrasound, and orbital computed tomography. PBMCs were isolated from 8 to 10 ml of fresh peripheral blood by Ficoll-Paque density gradient centrifugation. Total RNA was extracted with Trizol reagent, and quality was checked on an Agilent 2100 Bioanalyzer. This receptor was obtained from a young man with Graves' ophthalmopathy. Sequencing used blood.

The CDR3 is CASSFTSSSYEQFF. The bases read TGCGCCAGCAGCTTCACTAGTAGCTCCTACGAGCAGTTCTTC. This chain is built from TRBV5-1 and TRBJ2-7; TRBD2 is a weak D gene call, 5 bases matching. The DNA matches TRBJ2-1 better at its end, which makes the J call doubtful. CDR1 and CDR2 were assigned from the germline V gene as SGHRS and YFSETQ. Including the terminal cysteine and phenylalanine, the CDR3 comprises 14 residues. Just CDR3 DNA is preserved here, 42 bases in frame from base 1.